The 20 T cell receptor beta chains listed next were all sequenced from one sample in a study of cytomegalovirus exposure and HLA in healthy donors. The PCR had 60 Vbeta and 13 Jbeta primers. Repertoires were generated with immunoSEQ multiplex PCR, while TCRdb's copy carries only in-frame clones and drops some. The sample yields about 15,000 clones, about 60% seen once. Input material: PBMCs. The receptors shown here come from a woman between 50 and 59 years old in good health and CMV-seropositive.

The rearrangement uses TRBV27 and TRBJ2-7, with D tentatively TRBD2 (7 bases). Per the germline V gene, CDR1 is MNHEY and CDR2 is SMNVEV (reference sequence). The CDR3 has 13 amino acids. V was cut by 4 bases and J by 4 bases, with 11 bases left in between. The CDR3 protein is CASSWGGGYEQYF. CDR3 DNA sequence: TGTGCCAGCAGTTGGGGAGGGGGGTACGAGCAGTACTTC.

V is TRBV30 and J is TRBJ2-5, with D perhaps TRBD1 (5 bases). Germline V gives CDR1 GTSNPN, CDR2 SVGIG (reference sequence). The CDR3 covers 13 residues. Trimming left V 3 bases short and J 5 bases short, with 13 bases between. CDR3 nucleotides: TGTGCCTGGAGCGAAGACAGTGCGGAGACCCAGTACTTC. It is translated as CAWSEDSAETQYF.

The J gene is TRBJ2-1, the V gene TRBV29-1, with 9 positions matching TRBD2. The CDR3 is 14 amino acids. With 3 bases clipped from V and 2 bases from J, the junction kept 2 bases outside the gene matches. Germline lookup yields CDR1 SQVTM and CDR2 ANQGSEA. The CDR3 region has the DNA TGCAGCGTTGATGGCGGGAGGGCCTACAATGAGCAGTTCTTC. Encoded protein: CSVDGGRAYNEQFF.

The V and J genes are TRBV6-5 and TRBJ1-5, with 8 bases fitting TRBD1. CDR3 size: 13 residues. V was pared by 4 bases and J by 5 bases, with 1 base of the junction left unmatched. Germline CDR1 and CDR2: MNHEY and SVGAGI. The CDR3 is CASSSGGHQPQHF. The DNA for the CDR3 is TGTGCCAGCAGTTCAGGGGGCCATCAGCCCCAGCATTTT.

The chain uses TRBV6-1 and TRBJ1-2; D is perhaps TRBD1 (6 bases). The V end lost 2 bases, the J end lost 4 bases, and 14 bases lay between the germline ends. Germline loops: CDR1 MNHNS, CDR2 SASEGT. This CDR3 has 15 amino acids. This chain's CDR3 is CASSEWDTGTYGYTF. The CDR3 DNA follows: TGTGCCAGCAGTGAATGGGACACAGGGACCTATGGCTACACCTTC.

This chain joins TRBV6-5 and TRBJ2-1; D is unresolved. This CDR3 spans 13 amino acids. Trimming shortened V by 2 bases and J by 5 bases, and 7 bases separated the two germline ends. Germline CDR1 MNHEY, CDR2 SVGAGI. This CDR3 reads CASSYGQHNEQFF. The DNA for the CDR3 is TGTGCCAGCAGTTACGGGCAGCACAATGAGCAGTTCTTC.

This clone came up a few times. Relative to the germline gene, one junction end is altered; a read error may explain this. The rearrangement links TRBV7-2 to TRBJ2-4; D may be TRBD2 (5 bases). CDR3 size: 12 residues. Germline CDR1 reads SGHTA; CDR2 reads FQGNSA. In nucleotides, the CDR3 is TGTGCCAGCAGCATACCACTAGATGTACCCTCCTTC. This gives the protein CASSIPLDVPSF.

The V call is TRBV28, the J call TRBJ1-5; 8 bases agree with TRBD1. From germline, CDR1 is MDHEN and CDR2 SYDVKM. The CDR3 is made up of 14 amino acids. J lost 4 bases, V lost 4 bases, and 3 bases had no gene match. The CDR3, as DNA: TGTGCCAGCAGTTCCAGGGGGCCGAATCAGCCCCAGCATTTT. Amino acid sequence: CASSSRGPNQPQHF.

In its sample, this clone was seen a few times. The rearrangement joins TRBV6-6 to TRBJ2-3, with TRBD2 identical over 7 bases. The CDR3 runs 13 residues. After removal of 11 bases from V and 4 bases from J, the junction contained 9 bases not matched to a gene. Per the germline V gene, CDR1 is MNHNY and CDR2 is SVGAGI (reference sequence). CDR3 sequence: CASKREGPDTQYF. In DNA, the CDR3 is TGTGCCTCGAAGCGGGAAGGGCCAGATACGCAGTATTTT.

This rearrangement joins TRBV7-8 to TRBJ1-3; D gene uncertain. The CDR3 runs to 14 residues. V was trimmed by 5 bases and J by 0 bases, leaving 8 bases between them. Germline CDR1 is SGHVS and CDR2 is FQNEAQ. CDR3 region: CASSLGFSGNTIYF. In DNA, the CDR3 is TGTGCCAGCAGCCTTGGCTTCTCTGGAAACACCATATATTTT.

V gene TRBV30 combines with J gene TRBJ1-1; D gene ambiguous. The CDR3 spans 12 residues. V was pared by 2 bases and J by 7 bases, with 11 bases between. The germline CDR1 and CDR2 sequences are GTSNPN and SVGIG (reference sequence). CDR3 coding DNA: TGTGCCTGGAGTATCCGGGTGGGTGAAGCTTTCTTT. Its translation: CAWSIRVGEAFF.

The table lists this clone with a few counts. V is TRBV10-2 and J is TRBJ2-1, with 7 bases aligning to TRBD2. The germline CDR1 and CDR2 sequences are WSHSY and SAAADI. J lost 9 bases, V lost 9 bases, and 17 bases had no gene match. This CDR3 spans 15 amino acids. CDR3 bases: TGCGCCAGTAGTTCGACTAGCAACAATTTGGGTGAGCAGTTCTTC. This sequence encodes CASSSTSNNLGEQFF.

This clone has just a few counts. The J gene is TRBJ2-7, the V gene TRBV28; a possible D gene is TRBD2 (6 bases). Trimming shortened V by 6 bases and J by 2 bases, and 11 bases separated the two germline ends. Germline CDR1 reads MDHEN; CDR2 reads SYDVKM. The length of the CDR3 is 13 residues. The CDR3 DNA reads TGTGCCAGCAGCCGTTGGAGGGCCTACGAGCAGTACTTC. This gives the protein CASSRWRAYEQYF.

The chain is built from TRBV29-1 and TRBJ2-1, with TRBD2 matching over 9 bases. Germline loops: CDR1 SQVTM, CDR2 ANQGSEA. The CDR3 has 15 amino acids. V lost 7 bases to trimming and J lost 4 bases; unmatched junction nucleotides: 11. DNA of the CDR3: TGCAGCGGCCACGTGTGGCGGGAGGGTTACAATGAGCAGTTCTTC. Translation: CSGHVWREGYNEQFF.

This clone appeared a few times. This chain connects TRBV6-4 to TRBJ2-2, with 11 bases fitting TRBD2. Germline V gene lookup returns CDR1 MRHNA and CDR2 SNTAGT. CDR3 size: 16 residues. Trimming took 2 bases from V and 2 from J; bases not matched to a gene: 1. The CDR3 DNA reads as TGTGCCAGCAGTGACGGACTAGCGGGTAACACCGGGGAGCTGTTTTTT. This encodes CASSDGLAGNTGELFF.

V gene TRBV6-5 combines with J gene TRBJ2-1, with 7 positions matching TRBD1. CDR1 and CDR2 from the germline V gene are MNHEY and SVGAGI. V trimming: 2 bases; J trimming: 3 bases; junction bases outside the gene matches: 4. This CDR3 region has 15 residues. CDR3 nucleotides: TGTGCCAGCAGTTACGTCCGGGACAGCTACAATGAGCAGTTCTTC. Translating it yields CASSYVRDSYNEQFF.

V usage is TRBV5-6 and J usage is TRBJ2-7; D is uncertain. This CDR3 region has 11 residues. The V gene lost 3 bases and the J gene lost 3 bases, with 4 bases spanning the gap. Per the germline V gene, CDR1 is SGHDT and CDR2 is YYEEEE. CDR3 nucleotide sequence: TGTGCCAGCAGCTACGGCTACGAGCAGTACTTC. It yields the protein CASSYGYEQYF.

The chain joins TRBV5-4 to TRBJ2-3, with D possibly being TRBD2 (6 bases). This CDR3 is built from 16 residues. Germline CDR1 is SGHNT and CDR2 is YYREEE (reference sequence). The V gene lost 0 bases and the J gene lost 2 bases, with 13 bases spanning the gap. The CDR3 loop reads CASSLDRDSDTDTQYF. The CDR3 region has the DNA TGTGCCAGCAGCTTGGACCGGGACTCAGACACAGATACGCAGTATTTT.

The chain is built from TRBV29-1 and TRBJ1-4, with D unresolved. From germline, CDR1 is SQVTM and CDR2 ANQGSEA. Trimming removed 7 bases at V and 8 bases at J, with 8 bases between. CDR3 length: 10 residues. The CDR3 is CSAGSEKLFF. CDR3 DNA: TGCAGCGCGGGATCGGAAAAACTGTTTTTT.

The rearrangement links TRBV14 to TRBJ1-2; D gene ambiguous. Trimming took 4 bases from V and 4 from J, leaving 10 bases between them. Per germline, CDR1 SGHDN and CDR2 FVKESK. CDR3 length: 13 residues. CDR3 in amino acids: CASSRTGIYGYTF. The DNA of the CDR3 is TGTGCCAGCAGCCGGACGGGAATCTATGGCTACACCTTC.